The rows below give T cell receptor beta chains drawn from one sample of a study of human T cells and chemical hapten exposure. Each CDR3 protein gets one entry after TCRdb re-called the RACE reads with MiXCR. There are roughly 24,000 distinct CDR3 sequences in the sample; over 8.5% occur only once, and approximately 7% lies in the top ten. The sequenced sample was whole blood, obtained in connection with sensitization to the hapten diphenylcyclopropenone (DPC). The receptors were gathered from a man between 25 and 39 years old with alopecia areata. Some clones in this sample may be carry-over from other donors' samples. Each CDR3 is given with its conserved first and last residue. The order of the fields is V gene, clone size, CDR3 length, D gene, J gene, CDR3 protein, CDR3 DNA. The D gene is left open where the match is weak. Clone sizes are given selectively: once, few, many, or a class where the clone is expanded.

TRBV7-2	few	17	NA	TRBJ2-6	CASSFLTGSSGANVLTF	TGTGCCAGCAGCTTCCTAACAGGGAGCTCTGGGGCCAACGTCCTGACTTTC
TRBV7-9	NA	15	NA	TRBJ2-7	CASSSSREYVYEQYF	TGTGCCAGCAGCTCGAGCCGGGAATACGTCTACGAGCAGTACTTC
TRBV27	NA	18	TRBD2	TRBJ2-5	CASSLGGRSGRALETQYF	TGTGCCAGCAGTTTAGGGGGGCGCAGCGGGAGGGCCCTAGAGACCCAGTACTTC
TRBV6-1	few	17	TRBD1	TRBJ1-2	CASSGAGQAFLNYGYTF	TGTGCCAGCAGTGGCGCGGGACAGGCCTTCTTAAACTATGGCTACACCTTC
TRBV11-1	few	13	NA	TRBJ2-3	CASSSPYTDTQYF	TGTGCCAGCAGCTCGCCATACACAGATACGCAGTATTTT
TRBV7-3	many	13	NA	TRBJ1-4	CASSPAPNEKLFF	TGTGCCAGCAGCCCGGCCCCTAATGAAAAACTGTTTTTT
TRBV11-2	many	15	NA	TRBJ1-4	CASSLEAGKGEKLFF	TGTGCCAGCAGCTTAGAAGCGGGGAAAGGAGAAAAACTGTTTTTT
TRBV7-2	many	13	NA	TRBJ2-6	CASSFPSTNVLTF	TGTGCCAGCAGCTTCCCTTCCACCAACGTCCTGACTTTC
TRBV7-2	NA	11	NA	TRBJ1-1	CASSLATEAFF	TGTGCCAGCAGCTTAGCGACAGAAGCTTTCTTT
TRBV6-2/TRBV6-3	NA	18	TRBD2	TRBJ2-1	CASSSLRTSASPGNEQFF	TGTGCCAGCAGTTCCTTACGGACTAGCGCATCCCCGGGCAATGAGCAGTTCTTC
TRBV27	NA	11	NA	TRBJ2-1	CAAGQGAEQFF	TGTGCCGCCGGCCAGGGAGCTGAGCAGTTCTTC
TRBV4-3	many	15	NA	TRBJ2-7	CASSPRGEGAYEQYF	TGCGCCAGCAGCCCTCGAGGGGAAGGGGCCTACGAGCAGTACTTC